Here is one T cell receptor (beta chain) with its context. Participants' reported clinical history set cohort assignment. This record belongs to a study of blood T cell repertoires in COVID-19. The CDR3 is 17 amino acids. Germline values: CDR1 SGHKS, CDR2 YYEKEE (reference sequence). Trimming took 0 bases from V and 3 from J; bases not matched to a gene: 6. Clones were read by immunoSEQ multiplex PCR, and TCRdb kept only the in-frame ones, dropping some. The data show some 130,000 clones, with roughly 80% seen just once and more than 2% held by the top ten. The clonotype comes from a man aged 40-50 years with acute COVID-19. Input material: PBMCs or T cells enriched from blood (not recorded which). The V gene is TRBV5-5, the J gene TRBJ2-5; 12 bases fit TRBD2. CDR3 residues: CASSLALAGGNKETQYF. CDR3 DNA: TGTGCCAGCAGCTTGGCTCTAGCGGGGGGGAACAAAGAGACCCAGTACTTC. The whole variable domain, remainder taken from reference TRBV5-5 and TRBJ2-5, is DAGVTQSPTHLIKTRGQQVTLRCSPISGHKSVSWYQQVLGQGPQFIFQYYEKEERGRGNFPDRFSARQFPNYSSELNVNALLLGDSALYLCASSLALAGGNKETQYFGPGTRLLVL.